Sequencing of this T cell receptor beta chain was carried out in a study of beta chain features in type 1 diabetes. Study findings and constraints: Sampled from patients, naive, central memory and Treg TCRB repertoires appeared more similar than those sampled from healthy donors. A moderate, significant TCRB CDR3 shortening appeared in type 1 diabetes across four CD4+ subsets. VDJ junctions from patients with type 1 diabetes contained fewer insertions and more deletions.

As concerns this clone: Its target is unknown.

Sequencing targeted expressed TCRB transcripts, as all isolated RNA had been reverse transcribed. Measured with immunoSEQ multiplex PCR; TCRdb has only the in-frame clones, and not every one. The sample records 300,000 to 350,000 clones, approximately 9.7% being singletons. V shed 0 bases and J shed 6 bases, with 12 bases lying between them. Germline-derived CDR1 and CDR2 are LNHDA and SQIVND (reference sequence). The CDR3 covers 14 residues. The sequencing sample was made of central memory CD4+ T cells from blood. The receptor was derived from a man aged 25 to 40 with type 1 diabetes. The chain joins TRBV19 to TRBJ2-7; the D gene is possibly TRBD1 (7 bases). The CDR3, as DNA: TGTGCCAGTAGTATAGACCCAGGGGGGCGCGAGCAGTACTTC. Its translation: CASSIDPGGREQYF.